The entry below describes one T cell receptor beta chain. What it binds is not known. Trimming stripped 7 bases from V and 0 bases from J, with 9 bases between. The CDR3 totals 12 residues. Germline CDR1 SQVTM, CDR2 ANQGSEA. With a J-beta primer mix and a sample-barcoded 5' primer, a second PCR ran roughly 6 to 12 cycles. TCRdb reanalysed the 5' RACE reads using MiXCR and keeps one entry per CDR3 protein. The sample includes about 630,000 distinct CDR3 sequences, over 20% of them seen just once. The sample comes from a study of blood T cells in healthy people across ages. Findings of the study overall: Researchers judged that diversity estimates from one million T cells fell short of true values.

The sequenced sample was blood. This chain connects TRBV29-1 to TRBJ2-5; unclear D gene. This clonotype originated in an older man in good health. CDR3 in amino acids: CSATPDQETQYF. In nucleotides, the CDR3 is TGCAGCGCCACGCCGGACCAAGAGACCCAGTACTTC.